The clone carrying this T cell receptor beta chain came up a few times. These data originate in a study of blood T cell repertoires in COVID-19. Losses at the gene ends were 4 bases for V and 2 bases for J; bases not matched to a gene: 5. This CDR3 contains 14 residues. Per germline, CDR1 SQVTM and CDR2 ANQGSEA. Assay: immunoSEQ multiplex PCR; the TCRdb copy retains only in-frame clones and omits some. The sample contains fewer than 100,000 clones, 87% of which appear only once. The sequenced sample was peripheral blood. The rearrangement links TRBV29-1 to TRBJ2-7; 10 nucleotides align to TRBD1. This clonotype was sampled from a man in his 70s with acute or convalescent COVID-19. CDR3 bases: TGCAGCGTTGGGGACAGGGGTATAACCTACGAGCAGTACGTC. Translated: CSVGDRGITYEQYV.